This is a list of T cell receptor beta chains from one sample in a study of graft-versus-host responses after intestinal transplantation. Data came from immunoSEQ multiplex PCR; TCRdb stores just in-frame clones and leaves some out. This sample has 4,000 to 6,000 clones, with roughly 30% found just once. The material sequenced was alloreactive CD8+ T cells from a mixed lymphocyte reaction culture, taken before intestinal transplant. The receptor source for this set is a human patient who received an intestinal transplant. Both conserved end residues are part of each CDR3. Fields, in order: V gene, clone size, J gene, D gene, CDR3 DNA, CDR3 protein. The D gene is left open where the match is weak. Not all rows give a size; the values are once, few, many and, for expanded clones, a class.

v_gene: TRBV7-9
abundance: NA
j_gene: TRBJ2-7
d_gene: NA
CDR3nt: TGTGCCAGCAGCTTAGCCGCCGGGACATTAGACTACGAGCAGTACTTC
CDR3aa: CASSLAAGTLDYEQYF

v_gene: TRBV6-1
abundance: NA
j_gene: TRBJ2-3
d_gene: NA
CDR3nt: TGTGCCAGCAGTGAAGCGACCCAAACAGATACGCAGTATTTT
CDR3aa: CASSEATQTDTQYF

v_gene: TRBV6-1
abundance: few
j_gene: TRBJ2-7
d_gene: NA
CDR3nt: TGTGCCAGCAGTCCGACAGATTACGAGCAGTACTTC
CDR3aa: CASSPTDYEQYF

v_gene: TRBV6-1
abundance: NA
j_gene: TRBJ2-1
d_gene: TRBD1
CDR3nt: TGTGCCAGCAGTCCCCGGGACAGGGTCAATGAGCAGTTCTTC
CDR3aa: CASSPRDRVNEQFF

v_gene: TRBV6-1
abundance: NA
j_gene: TRBJ2-3
d_gene: NA
CDR3nt: TGTGCCAGCAGGCCCCGGCGCACAGATACGCAGTATTTT
CDR3aa: CASRPRRTDTQYF

v_gene: TRBV11-2
abundance: NA
j_gene: TRBJ2-1
d_gene: TRBD2
CDR3nt: TGTGCCAGCAGCACCCTGGTCGTGACTAGCGGGAAGAATGAGCAGTTCTTC
CDR3aa: CASSTLVVTSGKNEQFF

v_gene: TRBV10-3
abundance: few
j_gene: TRBJ1-6
d_gene: NA
CDR3nt: TGTGCCATCAGTGTTGGCGGGAGGGGGGGTTCACCCCTCCACTTT
CDR3aa: CAISVGGRGGSPLHF

v_gene: TRBV6-5
abundance: NA
j_gene: TRBJ2-1
d_gene: NA
CDR3nt: TGTGCCAGCACGAAGCGATCGGAGCAGTTCTTC
CDR3aa: CASTKRSEQFF

v_gene: TRBV6-5
abundance: medium-sized
j_gene: TRBJ2-7
d_gene: NA
CDR3nt: TGTGCCAGCAGTTACGGGCAGGCAACCTACGAGCAGTACTTC
CDR3aa: CASSYGQATYEQYF

v_gene: TRBV6-1
abundance: few
j_gene: TRBJ2-1
d_gene: NA
CDR3nt: TGTGCCAGCAGTGACCTAGCTTTTAGCTCCTACAATGAGCAGTTCTTC
CDR3aa: CASSDLAFSSYNEQFF

v_gene: TRBV10-3
abundance: NA
j_gene: TRBJ1-1
d_gene: NA
CDR3nt: TGTGCCATCAGGGAGGGTAGGGGCACTGAAGCTTTCTTT
CDR3aa: CAIREGRGTEAFF

v_gene: TRBV7-6
abundance: few
j_gene: TRBJ2-1
d_gene: TRBD2
CDR3nt: TGTGCCAGCAGCGTGACTAGCGGGTTGTCTGATGAGCAGTTCTTC
CDR3aa: CASSVTSGLSDEQFF

v_gene: TRBV11-1
abundance: NA
j_gene: TRBJ1-1
d_gene: NA
CDR3nt: TGTGCCAGCAGCTTACTTCCGGGGGCTTACACTGAAGCTTTCTTT
CDR3aa: CASSLLPGAYTEAFF

v_gene: TRBV6-6
abundance: NA
j_gene: TRBJ1-2
d_gene: NA
CDR3nt: TGTGCCAGCAGCCCTGGGGCAGGGTCCTATGGCTACACCTTC
CDR3aa: CASSPGAGSYGYTF

v_gene: TRBV5-1
abundance: NA
j_gene: TRBJ2-7
d_gene: TRBD1
CDR3nt: TGTGCCAGCAGCTTGGGACAGCTTTACTACGAGCAGTACTTC
CDR3aa: CASSLGQLYYEQYF

v_gene: TRBV28
abundance: NA
j_gene: TRBJ2-7
d_gene: NA
CDR3nt: TGTGCCAGCAGTGAACGGGGTCCCTACGAGCAGTACTTC
CDR3aa: CASSERGPYEQYF

v_gene: TRBV6-6
abundance: NA
j_gene: TRBJ2-5
d_gene: TRBD2
CDR3nt: TGTGCCAGCAGTCCCCTAGCGGCCCAAGAGACCCAGTACTTC
CDR3aa: CASSPLAAQETQYF

v_gene: TRBV7-7
abundance: NA
j_gene: TRBJ1-3
d_gene: NA
CDR3nt: TGTGCCAGCAGCTTGTACGCGGGGGACACCATATATTTT
CDR3aa: CASSLYAGDTIYF

v_gene: TRBV7-9
abundance: large
j_gene: TRBJ2-1
d_gene: NA
CDR3nt: TGTGCCAGCAGCTTAGACGTGAATGAGCAGTTCTTC
CDR3aa: CASSLDVNEQFF

v_gene: TRBV6-8
abundance: NA
j_gene: TRBJ2-2
d_gene: NA
CDR3nt: TGTGCCAGCAGTTACTCGTCGGGGGTCGGGGAGCTGTTTTTT
CDR3aa: CASSYSSGVGELFF

v_gene: TRBV18
abundance: NA
j_gene: TRBJ1-2
d_gene: TRBD1
CDR3nt: TGTGCCAGCTCACCACGGACAGGGGTTACTGGCTACACCTTC
CDR3aa: CASSPRTGVTGYTF

v_gene: TRBV11-2
abundance: NA
j_gene: TRBJ2-7
d_gene: NA
CDR3nt: TGTGCCAGCAGCTTAGACTATGGCGGAGGGTTCTACGAGCAGTACTTC
CDR3aa: CASSLDYGGGFYEQYF

v_gene: TRBV11-2
abundance: few
j_gene: TRBJ2-1
d_gene: TRBD2
CDR3nt: TGTGCCAGCAGCTTAGAAGGACTAGTCTCGGCCTACAATGAGCAGTTCTTC
CDR3aa: CASSLEGLVSAYNEQFF

v_gene: TRBV2
abundance: NA
j_gene: TRBJ2-6
d_gene: NA
CDR3nt: TGTGCCAGCAGGAACTCTGGGGCCAACGTCCTGACTTTC
CDR3aa: CASRNSGANVLTF

v_gene: TRBV7-9
abundance: NA
j_gene: TRBJ1-4
d_gene: NA
CDR3nt: TGTGCCAGCAGCTCGGACAGTGAAAAACTGTTTTTT
CDR3aa: CASSSDSEKLFF

v_gene: TRBV7-6
abundance: NA
j_gene: TRBJ2-2
d_gene: NA
CDR3nt: TGTGCCAGCAGCTCCTACCACGTTGGCACCGGGGAGCTGTTTTTT
CDR3aa: CASSSYHVGTGELFF

v_gene: TRBV27
abundance: large
j_gene: TRBJ2-7
d_gene: TRBD2
CDR3nt: TGTGCCAGCAGTTTGGGGGGGGACTACGAGCAGTACTTC
CDR3aa: CASSLGGDYEQYF

v_gene: TRBV9
abundance: NA
j_gene: TRBJ1-1
d_gene: NA
CDR3nt: TGTGCCAGCTCAACGAGTGGAGGGTTGACCGGGAACACTGAAGCTTTCTTT
CDR3aa: CASSTSGGLTGNTEAFF

v_gene: TRBV7-6
abundance: medium-sized
j_gene: TRBJ2-7
d_gene: NA
CDR3nt: TGTGCCAGCAGCACCTTGTTAGGCCGTAACTCCTACGAGCAGTACTTC
CDR3aa: CASSTLLGRNSYEQYF

v_gene: TRBV28
abundance: NA
j_gene: TRBJ2-1
d_gene: NA
CDR3nt: TGTGCCAGCAGTCCTCCCCCCCTGACTAGCTCCTACAATGAGCAGTTCTTC
CDR3aa: CASSPPPLTSSYNEQFF

v_gene: TRBV6-5
abundance: NA
j_gene: TRBJ2-1
d_gene: TRBD2
CDR3nt: TGTGCCAGCAGTTACGGGACTAGCGGGAGTAATGAGCAGTTCTTC
CDR3aa: CASSYGTSGSNEQFF

v_gene: TRBV5-4
abundance: medium-sized
j_gene: TRBJ2-7
d_gene: NA
CDR3nt: TGTGCCAGCAGCTATGACCTACTTTACGAGCAGTACTTC
CDR3aa: CASSYDLLYEQYF

v_gene: TRBV30
abundance: NA
j_gene: TRBJ2-7
d_gene: NA
CDR3nt: TGTGCCTTGATGCCCCGGGGCGGCTCCTACGAGCAGTACTTC
CDR3aa: CALMPRGGSYEQYF

v_gene: TRBV27
abundance: few
j_gene: TRBJ2-2
d_gene: TRBD1
CDR3nt: TGTGCCAGCAGTTTATGGACAGGGGCCGGGGAGCTGTTTTTT
CDR3aa: CASSLWTGAGELFF

v_gene: TRBV7-2
abundance: few
j_gene: TRBJ1-2
d_gene: NA
CDR3nt: TGTGCCAGCAGCTTACCTTTTGCTAACTATGGCTACACCTTC
CDR3aa: CASSLPFANYGYTF

v_gene: TRBV5-6
abundance: few
j_gene: TRBJ1-1
d_gene: NA
CDR3nt: TGTGCCAGCAGCTTGGGGGGGAACACTGAGGCTTTCTTT
CDR3aa: CASSLGGNTEAFF

v_gene: TRBV7-6
abundance: medium-sized
j_gene: TRBJ2-7
d_gene: TRBD1
CDR3nt: TGTGCCAGCAGCTTAGGGGACAGGACCTACGAGCAGTACTTC
CDR3aa: CASSLGDRTYEQYF

v_gene: TRBV6-9
abundance: NA
j_gene: TRBJ2-7
d_gene: NA
CDR3nt: TGTGCCAGCAGTTACGGACTTACCTACGAGCAGTACTTC
CDR3aa: CASSYGLTYEQYF

v_gene: TRBV30
abundance: few
j_gene: TRBJ1-5
d_gene: NA
CDR3nt: TGTGCCTGGCCCATCATTATTACTGGCGGGGTTGAGCAGCCCCAGCATTTT
CDR3aa: CAWPIIITGGVEQPQHF

v_gene: TRBV5-4
abundance: NA
j_gene: TRBJ1-5
d_gene: NA
CDR3nt: TGTGCCAGCAGCCAGGTACAGGAATCCAATCAGCCCCAGCATTTT
CDR3aa: CASSQVQESNQPQHF

v_gene: TRBV10-1
abundance: NA
j_gene: TRBJ2-1
d_gene: TRBD2
CDR3nt: TGCGCCAGCAGTGAGTCGCCCCCGAGTAGCGGGATCTACAATGAGCAGTTCTTC
CDR3aa: CASSESPPSSGIYNEQFF

v_gene: TRBV27
abundance: NA
j_gene: TRBJ2-1
d_gene: TRBD1
CDR3nt: TGTGCCAGCAGTTTGGGGACAGGGGGGCATGAGCAGTTCTTC
CDR3aa: CASSLGTGGHEQFF

v_gene: TRBV7-6
abundance: NA
j_gene: TRBJ2-3
d_gene: TRBD2
CDR3nt: TGTGCCAGCAGCTTGACTTCTAGCGGGAGCCCAGATACGCAGTATTTT
CDR3aa: CASSLTSSGSPDTQYF

v_gene: TRBV7-8
abundance: NA
j_gene: TRBJ2-3
d_gene: NA
CDR3nt: TGTGCCAGCAGCTTAGAAAAATGGTCGGGGTCCGGCACAGATACGCAGTATTTT
CDR3aa: CASSLEKWSGSGTDTQYF

v_gene: TRBV19
abundance: few
j_gene: TRBJ1-6
d_gene: NA
CDR3nt: TGTGCCAGTAGTATCGGCCAAACCTCCTATAATTCACCCCTCCACTTT
CDR3aa: CASSIGQTSYNSPLHF

v_gene: TRBV11-2
abundance: NA
j_gene: TRBJ2-7
d_gene: NA
CDR3nt: TGTGCCAGCAGCTTATCGACGGGGAAATTTACCTACGAGCAGTACTTC
CDR3aa: CASSLSTGKFTYEQYF

v_gene: TRBV6-9
abundance: NA
j_gene: TRBJ2-2
d_gene: NA
CDR3nt: TGTGCCAGCAGTGAACCAGCCGGGGAGCTGTTTTTT
CDR3aa: CASSEPAGELFF

v_gene: TRBV7-3
abundance: NA
j_gene: TRBJ1-5
d_gene: TRBD1
CDR3nt: TGTGCCAGCAGCTTAGTCCAGGGGGCTCAGCCCCAGCATTTT
CDR3aa: CASSLVQGAQPQHF

v_gene: TRBV6-5
abundance: NA
j_gene: TRBJ2-2
d_gene: NA
CDR3nt: TGTGCCAGCAGTTTCGGGTCCGGGGAGCTGTTTTTT
CDR3aa: CASSFGSGELFF

v_gene: TRBV7-9
abundance: NA
j_gene: TRBJ2-1
d_gene: NA
CDR3nt: TGTGCCAGCAGCGCCGGGACCACTATAAATGAGCAGTTCTTC
CDR3aa: CASSAGTTINEQFF

v_gene: TRBV28
abundance: few
j_gene: TRBJ2-1
d_gene: NA
CDR3nt: TGTGCCAGCAGTTTCCGCCCCCCGGCTAGCCTTACCGATAATGAGCAGTTCTTC
CDR3aa: CASSFRPPASLTDNEQFF